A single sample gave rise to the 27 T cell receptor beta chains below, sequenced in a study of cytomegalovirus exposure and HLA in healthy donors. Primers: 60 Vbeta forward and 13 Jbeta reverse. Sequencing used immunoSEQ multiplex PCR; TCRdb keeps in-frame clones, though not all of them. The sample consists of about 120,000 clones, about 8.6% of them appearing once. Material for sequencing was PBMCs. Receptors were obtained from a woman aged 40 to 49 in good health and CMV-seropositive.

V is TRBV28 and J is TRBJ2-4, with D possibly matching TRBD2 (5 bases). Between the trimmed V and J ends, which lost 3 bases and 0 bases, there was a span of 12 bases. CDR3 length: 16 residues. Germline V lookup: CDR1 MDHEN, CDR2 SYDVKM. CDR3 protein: CASSFRETLAKNIQYF. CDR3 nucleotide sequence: TGTGCCAGCAGTTTTAGGGAGACCCTAGCCAAAAACATTCAGTACTTC. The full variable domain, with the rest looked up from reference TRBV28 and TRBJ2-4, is DVKVTQSSRYLVKRTGEKVFLECVQDMDHENMFWYRQDPGLGLRLIYFSYDVKMKEKGDIPEGYSVSREKKERFSLILESASTNQTSMYLCASSFRETLAKNIQYFGAGTRLSVL.

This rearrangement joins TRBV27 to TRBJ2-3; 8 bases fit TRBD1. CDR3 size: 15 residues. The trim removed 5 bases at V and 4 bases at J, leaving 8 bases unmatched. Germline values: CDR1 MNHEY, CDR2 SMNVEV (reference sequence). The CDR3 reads CASSPLGQGADTQYF. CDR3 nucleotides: TGTGCCAGCAGTCCCCTCGGACAGGGAGCAGATACGCAGTATTTT.

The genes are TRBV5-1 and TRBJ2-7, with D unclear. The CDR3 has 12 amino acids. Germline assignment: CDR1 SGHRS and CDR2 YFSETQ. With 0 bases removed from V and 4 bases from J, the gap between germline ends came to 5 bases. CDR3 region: CASSLASYEQYF. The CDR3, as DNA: TGCGCCAGCAGCTTGGCCAGTTACGAGCAGTACTTC.

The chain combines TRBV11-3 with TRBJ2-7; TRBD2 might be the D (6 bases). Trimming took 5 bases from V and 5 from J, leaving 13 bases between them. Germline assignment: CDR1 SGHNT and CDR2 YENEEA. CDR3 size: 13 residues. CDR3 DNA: TGTGCCAGCAGCCCCGGGCTAGCGAACGAGCAGTACTTC. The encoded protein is CASSPGLANEQYF.

The CDR3 bases are TGTGCCAGCAGCCCCACCCGGACACCAACCTACGAGCAGTACTTC. Protein product: CASSPTRTPTYEQYF. The J gene is TRBJ2-7, the V gene TRBV6-5; TRBD1 might be the D (5 bases). Germline lookup yields CDR1 MNHEY and CDR2 SVGAGI. Trimming left V 6 bases short and J 2 bases short, with 17 bases between. This CDR3 contains 15 residues.

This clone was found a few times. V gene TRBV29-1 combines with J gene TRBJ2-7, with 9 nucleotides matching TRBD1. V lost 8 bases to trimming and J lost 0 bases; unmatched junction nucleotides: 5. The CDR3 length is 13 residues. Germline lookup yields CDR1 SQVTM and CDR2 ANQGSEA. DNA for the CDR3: TGCAGCTTCCGACAGGGGGGCTCCTACGAGCAGTACTTC. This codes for CSFRQGGSYEQYF.

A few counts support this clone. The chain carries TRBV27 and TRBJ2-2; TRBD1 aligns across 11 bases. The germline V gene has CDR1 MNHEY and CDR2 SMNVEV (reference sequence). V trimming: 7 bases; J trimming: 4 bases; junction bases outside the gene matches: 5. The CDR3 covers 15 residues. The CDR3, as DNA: TGTGCCAGCACCCGGGGGACAGGGGGCACCGGGGAGCTGTTTTTT. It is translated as CASTRGTGGTGELFF.

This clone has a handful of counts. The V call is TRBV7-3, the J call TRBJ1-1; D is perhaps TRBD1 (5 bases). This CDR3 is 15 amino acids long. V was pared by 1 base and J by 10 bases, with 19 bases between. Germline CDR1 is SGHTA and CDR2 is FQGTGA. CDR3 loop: CASSLSIGARGGAFF. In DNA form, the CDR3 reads TGTGCCAGCAGCTTAAGTATAGGGGCCCGAGGTGGAGCTTTCTTT.

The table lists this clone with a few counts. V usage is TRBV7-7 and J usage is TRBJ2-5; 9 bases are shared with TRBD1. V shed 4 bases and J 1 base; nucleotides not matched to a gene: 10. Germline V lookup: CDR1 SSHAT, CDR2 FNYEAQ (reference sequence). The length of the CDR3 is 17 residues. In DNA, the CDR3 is TGTGCCAGCAGCTCTAAACCGGGACAGGGCACCCAAGAGACCCAGTACTTC. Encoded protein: CASSSKPGQGTQETQYF.

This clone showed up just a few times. This CDR3 is CASSSTVSGNTIYF. CDR3 coding DNA: TGTGCCAGCAGTTCGACAGTCTCTGGAAACACCATATATTTT. J is TRBJ1-3 and V is TRBV27; a possible D gene is TRBD1 (5 bases). The CDR3 totals 14 residues. V was trimmed by 4 bases and J by 0 bases, leaving 7 bases between them. Germline CDR1 is MNHEY and CDR2 is SMNVEV (reference sequence).

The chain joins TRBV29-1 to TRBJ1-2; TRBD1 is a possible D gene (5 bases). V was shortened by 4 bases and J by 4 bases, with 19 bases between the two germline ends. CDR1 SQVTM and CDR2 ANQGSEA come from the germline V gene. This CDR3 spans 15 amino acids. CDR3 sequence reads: CSVVSYRTSSYGYTF. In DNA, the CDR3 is TGCAGCGTTGTGTCCTACAGGACCTCTTCCTATGGCTACACCTTC.

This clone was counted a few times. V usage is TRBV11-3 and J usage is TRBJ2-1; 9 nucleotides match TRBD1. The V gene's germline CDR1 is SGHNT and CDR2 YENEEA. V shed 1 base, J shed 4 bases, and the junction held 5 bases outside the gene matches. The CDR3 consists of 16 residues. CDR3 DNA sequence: TGTGCCAGCAGCTTAGGAGGGACAGGGAGGTACAATGAGCAGTTCTTC. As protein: CASSLGGTGRYNEQFF.

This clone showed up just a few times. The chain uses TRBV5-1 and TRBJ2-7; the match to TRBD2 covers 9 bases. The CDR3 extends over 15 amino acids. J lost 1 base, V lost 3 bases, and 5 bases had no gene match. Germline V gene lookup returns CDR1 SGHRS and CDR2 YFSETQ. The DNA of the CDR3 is TGCGCCAGCAGCTCTATGACTAGCGGTTCCTACGAGCAGTACTTC. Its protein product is CASSSMTSGSYEQYF.

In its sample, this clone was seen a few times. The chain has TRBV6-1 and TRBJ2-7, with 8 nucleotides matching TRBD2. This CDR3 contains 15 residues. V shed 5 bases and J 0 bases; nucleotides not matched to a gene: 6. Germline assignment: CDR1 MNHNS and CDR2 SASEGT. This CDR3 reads CASSRREGFSYEQYF. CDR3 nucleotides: TGTGCCAGCAGTCGCCGGGAGGGATTCTCCTACGAGCAGTACTTC.

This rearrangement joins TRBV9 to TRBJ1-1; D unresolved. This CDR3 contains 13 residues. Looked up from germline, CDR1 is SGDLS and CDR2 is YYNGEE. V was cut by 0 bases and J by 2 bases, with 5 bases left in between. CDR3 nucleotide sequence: TGTGCCAGCAGCGTAGTTTCTAACACTGAAGCTTTCTTT. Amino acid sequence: CASSVVSNTEAFF.

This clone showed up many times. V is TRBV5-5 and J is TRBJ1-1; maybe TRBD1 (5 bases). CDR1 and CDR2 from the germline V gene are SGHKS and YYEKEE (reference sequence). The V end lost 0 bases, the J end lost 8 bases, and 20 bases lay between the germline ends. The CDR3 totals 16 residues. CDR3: CASSLVLAWTRPEAFF. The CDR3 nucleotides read TGTGCCAGCAGCTTGGTTCTGGCTTGGACAAGACCCGAAGCTTTCTTT.

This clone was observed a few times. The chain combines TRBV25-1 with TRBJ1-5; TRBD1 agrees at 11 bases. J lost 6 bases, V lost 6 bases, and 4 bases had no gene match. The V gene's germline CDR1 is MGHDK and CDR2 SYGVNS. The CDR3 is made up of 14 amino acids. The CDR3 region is CASRGQGAGQPQHF. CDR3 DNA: TGTGCCAGCAGAGGACAGGGGGCCGGTCAGCCCCAGCATTTT.

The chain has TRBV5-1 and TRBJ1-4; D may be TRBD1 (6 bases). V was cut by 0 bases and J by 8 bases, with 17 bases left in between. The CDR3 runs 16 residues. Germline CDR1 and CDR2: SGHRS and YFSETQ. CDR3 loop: CASSLDAQGPDEKLFF. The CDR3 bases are TGCGCCAGCAGCTTGGACGCCCAGGGGCCGGACGAAAAACTGTTTTTT.

The CDR3 DNA is TGTGCCAGCAGTTACCAAGGAGGCACTGAAGCTTTCTTT. It translates to CASSYQGGTEAFF. The chain links TRBV6-5 to TRBJ1-1; D is uncertain. The CDR3 loop spans 13 amino acids. V lost 2 bases to trimming and J lost 4 bases, with 8 bases between them. Germline V gene lookup returns CDR1 MNHEY and CDR2 SVGAGI.

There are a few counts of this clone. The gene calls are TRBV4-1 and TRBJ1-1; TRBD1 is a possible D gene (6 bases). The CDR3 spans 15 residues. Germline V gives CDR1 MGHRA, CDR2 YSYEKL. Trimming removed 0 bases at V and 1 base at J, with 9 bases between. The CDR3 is CASSQDRGSNTEAFF. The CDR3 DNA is TGCGCCAGCAGCCAAGATAGGGGGTCGAACACTGAAGCTTTCTTT.

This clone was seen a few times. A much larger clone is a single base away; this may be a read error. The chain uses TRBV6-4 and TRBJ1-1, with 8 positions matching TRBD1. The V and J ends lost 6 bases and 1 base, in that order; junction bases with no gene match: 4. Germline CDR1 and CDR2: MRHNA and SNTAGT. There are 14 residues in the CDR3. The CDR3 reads CASSPQGENTEAFF. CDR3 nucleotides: TGTGCCAGCAGCCCACAGGGGGAGAACACTGAAGCTTTCTTT.

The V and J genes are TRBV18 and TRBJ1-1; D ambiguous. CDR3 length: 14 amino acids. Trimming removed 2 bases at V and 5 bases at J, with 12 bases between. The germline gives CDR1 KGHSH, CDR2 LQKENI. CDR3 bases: TGTGCCAGCTCACCAGTCAACCTCGGGACTGAAGCTTTCTTT. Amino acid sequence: CASSPVNLGTEAFF.

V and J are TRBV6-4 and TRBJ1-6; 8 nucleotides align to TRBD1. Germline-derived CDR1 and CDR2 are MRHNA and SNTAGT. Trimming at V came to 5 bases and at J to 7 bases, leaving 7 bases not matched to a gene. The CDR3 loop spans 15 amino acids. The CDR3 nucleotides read TGTGCCAGCAGTTGGACAGGGTTCGTCAATTCACCCCTCCACTTT. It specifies CASSWTGFVNSPLHF.

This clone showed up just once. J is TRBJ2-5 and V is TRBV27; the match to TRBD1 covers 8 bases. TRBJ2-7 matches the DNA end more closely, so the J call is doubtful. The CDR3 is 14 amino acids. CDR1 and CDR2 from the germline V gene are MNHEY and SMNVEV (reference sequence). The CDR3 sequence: CASSLGRGRYEQYF. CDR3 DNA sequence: TGTGCCAGCAGTTTAGGCAGGGGGCGCTACGAGCAGTACTTC.

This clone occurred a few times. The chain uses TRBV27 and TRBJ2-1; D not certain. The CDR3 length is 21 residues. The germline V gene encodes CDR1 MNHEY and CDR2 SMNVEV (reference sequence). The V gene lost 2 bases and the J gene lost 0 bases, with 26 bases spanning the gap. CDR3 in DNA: TGTGCCAGCAGTTTAAGCTTAGGAAAGGTACTACGACCAAGCTCCTACAATGAGCAGTTCTTC. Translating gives CASSLSLGKVLRPSSYNEQFF.

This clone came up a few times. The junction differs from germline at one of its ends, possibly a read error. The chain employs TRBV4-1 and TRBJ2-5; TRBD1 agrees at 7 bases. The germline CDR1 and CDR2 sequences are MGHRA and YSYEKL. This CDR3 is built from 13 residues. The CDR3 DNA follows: TGTGCCAGCAGCCGACAGGGTAGTGAGACCCAGTACTTC. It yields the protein CASSRQGSETQYF.

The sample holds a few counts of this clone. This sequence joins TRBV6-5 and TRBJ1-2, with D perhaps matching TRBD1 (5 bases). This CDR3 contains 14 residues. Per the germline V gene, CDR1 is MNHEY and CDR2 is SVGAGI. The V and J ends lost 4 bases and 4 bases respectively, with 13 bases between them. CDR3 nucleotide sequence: TGTGCCAGCAGTTCCCGGGGGGACCGCTATGGCTACACCTTC. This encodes CASSSRGDRYGYTF.